The rows below give T cell receptor beta chains drawn from one sample of a study of cytomegalovirus exposure and HLA in healthy donors. Libraries were prepared by immunoSEQ multiplex PCR; TCRdb keeps only in-frame clonotypes and omits some of them. Counted here are approximately 100,000 clones, around 80% occurring once; the ten biggest clones make up 16%. Sequencing was carried out using PBMCs. The source is a man aged 55 to 70 in good health and CMV-seropositive. CDR3s include the opening cysteine and the closing phenylalanine or tryptophan. The D gene is left open where the match is weak.

TRBV25-1	TRBJ2-2	TRBD2	CASSDYEAGDLAGELFF	TGTGCCAGCAGTGACTACGAGGCGGGGGACCTGGCCGGGGAGCTGTTTTTT
TRBV7-2	TRBJ1-4	TRBD1	CASSLRQGRQKLFF	TGTGCCAGCAGCTTACGACAGGGTCGGCAAAAACTGTTTTTT
TRBV6-1	TRBJ2-7	-	CASSEAAAYEQYF	TGTGCCAGCAGTGAAGCCGCGGCCTACGAGCAGTACTTC
TRBV5-1	TRBJ2-7	-	CASSPWTSYEQYF	TGCGCCAGCAGCCCCTGGACATCCTACGAGCAGTACTTC
TRBV6-1	TRBJ2-7	TRBD1	CASSVGQNYEQYF	TGTGCCAGCAGCGTGGGACAGAACTACGAGCAGTACTTC
TRBV5-1	TRBJ1-4	TRBD1	CASSPGQGREKLFF	TGCGCCAGCAGCCCGGGACAGGGACGTGAAAAACTGTTTTTT
TRBV2	TRBJ1-6	TRBD1	CASRGQTVKNSPLHF	TGTGCCAGCAGGGGACAGACTGTGAAAAATTCACCCCTCCACTTT
TRBV10-3	TRBJ1-2	-	CAISEIGGGYTF	TGTGCCATCAGTGAGATCGGAGGTGGCTACACCTTC
TRBV13	TRBJ2-7	TRBD1	CASSLVGQTSYEQYF	TGTGCCAGCAGCTTAGTGGGACAGACCTCCTACGAGCAGTACTTC
TRBV27	TRBJ2-2	TRBD2	CASRASGAGELFF	TGTGCCAGCAGGGCTAGCGGTGCCGGGGAGCTGTTTTTT
TRBV5-3	TRBJ1-6	-	CARSLGRFATVLGQPNSPLHF	TGTGCCAGAAGCTTGGGCAGGTTTGCCACTGTGCTTGGGCAGCCCAATTCACCCCTCCACTTT